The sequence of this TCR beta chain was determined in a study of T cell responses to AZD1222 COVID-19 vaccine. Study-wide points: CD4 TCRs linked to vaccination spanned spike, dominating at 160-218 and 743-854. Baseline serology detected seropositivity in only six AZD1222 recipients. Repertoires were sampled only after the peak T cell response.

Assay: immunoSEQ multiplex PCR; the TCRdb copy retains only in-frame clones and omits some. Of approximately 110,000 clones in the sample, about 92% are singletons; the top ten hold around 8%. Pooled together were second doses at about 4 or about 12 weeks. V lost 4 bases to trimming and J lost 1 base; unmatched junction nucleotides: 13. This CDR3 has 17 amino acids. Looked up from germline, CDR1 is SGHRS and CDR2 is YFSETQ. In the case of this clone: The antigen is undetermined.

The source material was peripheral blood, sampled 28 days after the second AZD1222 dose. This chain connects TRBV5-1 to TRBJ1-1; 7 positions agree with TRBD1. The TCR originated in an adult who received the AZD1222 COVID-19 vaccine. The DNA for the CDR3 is TGCGCCAGCAGCGCAAGAACAGGGGAAGGGGAGAACACTGAAGCTTTCTTT. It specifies CASSARTGEGENTEAFF.